This T cell receptor (beta chain) was recovered during a study of Ad26.COV2.S vaccination and SARS-CoV-2 variants. The wider study: A participant enrolled in the COV1001 Ad26.COV2.S trial arm provided the sample. Intramuscularly, Ad26.COV2.S was given either once or twice, 56 days apart.

Treatment in this sample: some 20 received Ad26.COV2.S at low or high dose, single or two shots; several received placebo; per-sample allocation not given. The investigators took samples on day 63 after the first vaccine or placebo injection. Cohort 1b enrolled adults aged 18-55 years in Boston. TCRdb's copy holds only in-frame clones and misses some; the assay was immunoSEQ multiplex PCR. The table has more than 400,000 clones, 90% seen once. The CDR3 runs 14 residues. The V gene's germline CDR1 is SGHDT and CDR2 YYEEEE. Trimming took 0 bases from V and 2 from J, leaving 7 bases between them. This TCR was recovered from a person between 18 and 60 years old who received the Ad26.COV2.S COVID-19 vaccine or a placebo. Sequencing used peripheral blood, obtained in a trial of Ad26.COV2.S vaccine versus placebo. V usage is TRBV5-6 and J usage is TRBJ2-3; the D is unclear. CDR3 nucleotide sequence: TGTGCCAGCAGCTTGGGGCCTCCCACAGATACGCAGTATTTT. Translating gives CASSLGPPTDTQYF.